This T cell receptor beta chain was retrieved from a study of blood T cell repertoires in COVID-19. Study overall: Sites in the United States, Italy and Spain provided acute and convalescent COVID-19 samples. Sources were T cells, B-cell-depleted T cells, or PBMCs; the material itself was cDNA or gDNA.

CDR1 and CDR2 (germline): SGHNT, YENEEA. V lost 5 bases, J lost 4 bases, and 4 bases stayed unmatched. This CDR3 has 15 residues. In the authors' workflow: Scientists estimated how many nucleated cells there were by amplifying reference gene primers. The table came from immunoSEQ multiplex PCR; TCRdb's copy has only in-frame clones and leaves some out. V and J calls and clone size are those listed in that table; D and trimming were worked out from the DNA. Here the sample spans over 450,000 clones, approximately 91% being singletons. Followed longitudinally, the Seattle patients had been enrolled during active infection.

The chain is built from TRBV11-3 and TRBJ2-2; TRBD2 matches at 10 bases. Sequenced material: peripheral blood. This receptor was obtained from a woman aged 50 to 65 with COVID-19, enrolled during active disease. The CDR3, as DNA: TGTGCCAGCAGCCAGGGACTAGCGCTCACCGGGGAGCTGTTTTTT. Translating gives CASSQGLALTGELFF. The full variable domain, in which reference TRBV11-3 and TRBJ2-2 provide the parts outside the CDR3, is EAGVVQSPRYKIIEKKQPVAFWCNPISGHNTLYWYLQNLGQGPELLIRYENEEAVDDSQLPKDRFSAERLKGVDSTLKIQPAELGDSAVYLCASSQGLALTGELFFGEGSRLTVL.